This T cell receptor beta chain was obtained from a study of cytomegalovirus exposure and HLA in healthy donors. Germline-derived CDR1 and CDR2 are MNHEY and SMNVEV (reference sequence). V lost 0 bases and J 4 bases, leaving 12 bases between the germline ends. This CDR3 region has 15 residues. Vbeta (60) and Jbeta (13) primers were used in the PCR. Profiled with immunoSEQ multiplex PCR; TCRdb holds only in-frame clones, not every one. The data show 150,000 to 200,000 clones, roughly 88% seen once. The source material was PBMCs. V usage is TRBV27 and J usage is TRBJ1-1, with a possible D match to TRBD1 (6 bases). The clonotype was recovered from a woman aged 18-29 years in good health and CMV-seronegative. CDR3 in amino acids: CASSLSPGVGTEAFF. Here the CDR3 DNA reads TGTGCCAGCAGTTTATCTCCAGGGGTGGGCACTGAAGCTTTCTTT.